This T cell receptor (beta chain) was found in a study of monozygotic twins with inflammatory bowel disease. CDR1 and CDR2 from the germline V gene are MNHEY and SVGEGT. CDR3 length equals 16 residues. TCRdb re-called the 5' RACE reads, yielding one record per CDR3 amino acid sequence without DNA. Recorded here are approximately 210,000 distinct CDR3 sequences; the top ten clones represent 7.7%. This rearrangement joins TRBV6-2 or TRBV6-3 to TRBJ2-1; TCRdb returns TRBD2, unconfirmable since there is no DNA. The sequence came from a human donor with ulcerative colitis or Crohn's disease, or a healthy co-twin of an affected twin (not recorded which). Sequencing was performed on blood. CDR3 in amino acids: CASSGLQASSYNEQFF.